This T cell receptor beta chain originates from a study of shared clonotypes between healthy human individuals. This CDR3 region has 13 residues. The germline V gene encodes CDR1 GTSNPN and CDR2 SVGIG (reference sequence). The germline V and J ends were trimmed by 5 bases and 6 bases, with 16 bases remaining between them. This table comes from immunoSEQ multiplex PCR, and its TCRdb copy is limited to in-frame clones, with some not included. This table holds approximately 1.4 million clones, approximately 98% found once. The sequencing input was naive CD4+ T cells sorted from blood. Indicated subset: CD45RA+ positively selected. The clonotype originates from a man younger than 45 in good health. V is TRBV30 and J is TRBJ1-2, with D possibly being TRBD1 (6 bases). CDR3 bases: TGTGCCTGGGGCCGCGGGACACCACATGGCTACACCTTC. It is translated as CAWGRGTPHGYTF.